The 22 T cell receptor beta chains below come from one sample, sequenced in a study of OX40 agonist ivuxolimab in advanced cancers. The library was obtained by the immunoSEQ multiplex PCR assay. What TCRdb holds here is the immuneACCESS table cut down to in-frame rearrangements. Part of the clones is not present; checked against another copy, under half of the missing clones reflect an unresolved V gene, and the others are unexplained. For this sample there are about 32,000 clones; roughly four fifths appear just once. 15% to 20% of the sample lies in the top ten. Sequenced material: CD4+ or CD8+ T cells sorted from blood, taken in a trial of the OX40 agonist ivuxolimab. Source of these receptors: an adult with an advanced solid tumor such as melanoma, head and neck, liver or kidney cancer.

This chain links TRBV7-2 with TRBJ2-7; tentatively, D is TRBD2 (6 bases). Trimming took 0 bases from V and 2 from J, leaving 11 bases between them. Per the germline V gene, CDR1 is SGHTA and CDR2 is FQGNSA. CDR3 length equals 15 residues. This CDR3 is CASSLAGPGAYEQYF. The CDR3 nucleotides are TGTGCCAGCAGCTTAGCGGGGCCGGGAGCCTACGAGCAGTACTTC.

Here the CDR3 reads CASSIGTGMNTEAFF. The CDR3 nucleotides read TGTGCCAGTAGTATCGGGACAGGCATGAACACTGAAGCTTTCTTT. The V and J genes are TRBV19 and TRBJ1-1; 8 nucleotides agree with TRBD1. V lost 3 bases to trimming and J lost 0 bases; unmatched junction nucleotides: 3. The germline CDR1 and CDR2 sequences are LNHDA and SQIVND (reference sequence). This CDR3 spans 15 amino acids.

The chain uses TRBV4-3 and TRBJ2-7, with 7 bases lining up with TRBD1. The CDR3 is 15 residues long. J lost 3 bases, V lost 0 bases, and 5 bases had no gene match. In germline, CDR1 is LGHNA, CDR2 YSLEER. In DNA, the CDR3 is TGCGCCAGCAGCCAAGATAGGGACAGTTACTACGAGCAGTACTTC. Its translation: CASSQDRDSYYEQYF.

CDR3 DNA: TGTGCCAGCAGGTCAGGGGTTGGTGGAAACACCATATATTTT. It yields the protein CASRSGVGGNTIYF. This chain links TRBV6-5 with TRBJ1-3, with a possible D match to TRBD1 (6 bases). In germline, CDR1 is MNHEY, CDR2 SVGAGI. The CDR3 spans 14 residues. Between the trimmed V and J ends, which lost 6 bases and 3 bases, there was a span of 12 bases.

The chain joins TRBV28 to TRBJ1-5, with D possibly matching TRBD1 (5 bases). Germline CDR1 reads MDHEN; CDR2 reads SYDVKM. This CDR3 is 16 amino acids long. Deletions cut 2 bases from V and 4 bases from J, with 15 bases between. The CDR3, as DNA: TGTGCCAGCAGTTTAGGGGATAGGGGAGTTAATCAGCCCCAGCATTTT. Its protein product is CASSLGDRGVNQPQHF.

This rearrangement joins TRBV28 to TRBJ1-1; no reliable D call. The germline V gene encodes CDR1 MDHEN and CDR2 SYDVKM. This CDR3 is 13 amino acids long. The V end lost 5 bases, the J end lost 4 bases, and 11 bases lay between the germline ends. This chain's CDR3 is CASSRSVLTEAFF. The CDR3 DNA reads as TGTGCCAGCAGTCGATCAGTCCTCACTGAAGCTTTCTTT.

This clone was detected only once. The V and J genes are TRBV5-8 and TRBJ2-7; 10 bases line up with TRBD1. Trimming at V came to 3 bases and at J to 2 bases, leaving 2 bases not matched to a gene. The CDR3 spans 14 residues. The germline V gene has CDR1 SGHTS and CDR2 YDEGEE. This CDR3 reads CASSWGTGAYEQYF. The CDR3 DNA follows: TGTGCCAGCAGCTGGGGGACAGGGGCCTACGAGCAGTACTTC. Full variable domain (rest looked up from reference TRBV5-8 and TRBJ2-7): EAGVTQSPTHLIKTRGQQATLRCSPISGHTSVYWYQQALGLGLQFLLWYDEGEERNRGNFPPRFSGRQFPNYSSELNVNALELEDSALYLCASSWGTGAYEQYFGPGTRLTVT.

This chain links TRBV5-4 with TRBJ2-7; tentative D call: TRBD1 (6 bases). Looked up from germline, CDR1 is SGHNT and CDR2 is YYREEE (reference sequence). There are 13 residues in the CDR3. V was cut by 4 bases and J by 6 bases, with 14 bases left in between. The CDR3 sequence is CASSNRVSREQYF. The CDR3 DNA is TGTGCCAGCAGCAACAGGGTCTCCCGCGAGCAGTACTTC.

V and J are TRBV10-3 and TRBJ2-1, with 8 bases identical to TRBD2. From germline, CDR1 is ENHRY and CDR2 SYGVKD. J gave up 0 bases and V 6 bases, and 10 bases lay outside the gene matches. The CDR3 covers 17 residues. The CDR3 spells CAIRTSLAAYSYNEQFF. The CDR3, as DNA: TGTGCCATCAGGACCTCACTAGCGGCCTACTCCTACAATGAGCAGTTCTTC.

The V gene is TRBV28, the J gene TRBJ2-5; D not resolved. CDR1 is MDHEN, CDR2 SYDVKM, per germline. This CDR3 contains 13 residues. The V and J ends lost 3 bases and 5 bases respectively, with 10 bases between them. CDR3 nucleotides: TGTGCCAGCAGTTTCTTGGGATGGGAGACCCAGTACTTC. It translates to CASSFLGWETQYF. Looking up the rest from reference TRBV28 and TRBJ2-5 gives the full variable domain: DVKVTQSSRYLVKRTGEKVFLECVQDMDHENMFWYRQDPGLGLRLIYFSYDVKMKEKGDIPEGYSVSREKKERFSLILESASTNQTSMYLCASSFLGWETQYFGPGTRLLVL.

The chain's CDR3 is CASSLGPGLAGGPRETQYF. The CDR3 DNA sequence: TGTGCCAGCAGCTTAGGGCCGGGACTAGCGGGGGGGCCGCGAGAGACCCAGTACTTC. The chain joins TRBV11-1 to TRBJ2-5; the match to TRBD2 covers 16 bases. The germline gives CDR1 SGHAT, CDR2 FQDESV (reference sequence). The ends lost 1 base at V and 4 bases at J; junction bases unmatched: 9. CDR3 length equals 19 residues.

This clone has only one observation. The V call is TRBV7-8, the J call TRBJ1-4; 8 bases fit TRBD1. Trimming cost V 2 bases and J 8 bases; bases outside gene matches: 4. The CDR3 is made up of 14 amino acids. CDR1 and CDR2 from the germline V gene are SGHVS and FQNEAQ. The CDR3 region has the DNA TGTGCCAGCAGCTTAACGACAGGGGCGGAAAAACTGTTTTTT. Translated: CASSLTTGAEKLFF.

The CDR3 region is CASSLGGDNSYEQYF. The CDR3, as DNA: TGTGCCAGCAGCTTGGGGGGCGATAACTCCTACGAGCAGTACTTC. This sequence joins TRBV7-3 and TRBJ2-7; the D call may be TRBD1 or TRBD2 (6 bases each). CDR3 length: 15 amino acids. Germline values: CDR1 SGHTA, CDR2 FQGTGA. V was trimmed by 3 bases and J by 0 bases, leaving 12 bases between them.

The J gene is TRBJ2-1, the V gene TRBV5-6, with D tentatively TRBD2 (6 bases). Germline CDR1 and CDR2: SGHDT and YYEEEE. V was shortened by 6 bases and J by 0 bases, with 16 bases between the two germline ends. The CDR3 is 16 residues long. The CDR3 region has the DNA TGTGCCAGCAACCCGGACTATCCCAGCTCCTACAATGAGCAGTTCTTC. Its protein product is CASNPDYPSSYNEQFF.

V usage is TRBV7-9 and J usage is TRBJ2-3, with a tentative D call TRBD2 (6 bases). The CDR3 sequence is 15 residues long. Germline CDR1 reads SEHNR; CDR2 reads FQNEAQ (reference sequence). The V end was cut by 1 base, the J end by 2 bases, with 10 bases between. The CDR3 coding sequence is TGTGCCAGCAGCTTAGGGACTAAGCTCACAGATACGCAGTATTTT. This codes for CASSLGTKLTDTQYF.

This clone has a handful of counts. This rearrangement joins TRBV19 to TRBJ1-1, with unresolved D. Trimming took off 4 bases at V and 4 bases at J, with 7 bases between the two ends. The length of the CDR3 is 12 residues. Germline CDR1 and CDR2: LNHDA and SQIVND (reference sequence). The CDR3: CASSNPATEAFF. CDR3 DNA sequence: TGTGCCAGTAGTAATCCAGCCACTGAAGCTTTCTTT. Variable domain in full (rest from reference TRBV19 and TRBJ1-1): DGGITQSPKYLFRKEGQNVTLSCEQNLNHDAMYWYRQDPGQGLRLIYYSQIVNDFQKGDIAEGYSVSREKKESFPLTVTSAQKNPTAFYLCASSNPATEAFFGQGTRLTVV.

This clone was observed a single time. This chain connects TRBV29-1 to TRBJ2-7; unclear D gene. Trimming pared 7 bases from V and 0 bases from J, leaving 25 bases between. The CDR3 is 17 amino acids. Germline V gene sequence: CDR1 SQVTM, CDR2 ANQGSEA. The CDR3 coding sequence is TGCAGCGCATTGGCCAGATCCACTAATCTTAGCTCCTACGAGCAGTACTTC. Amino acids: CSALARSTNLSSYEQYF.

This clone occurred a few times. The chain is built from TRBV15 and TRBJ2-7, with 13 bases fitting TRBD2. Germline V gene sequence: CDR1 LNHNV, CDR2 YYDKDF (reference sequence). The CDR3 has 14 amino acids. Trimming took 0 bases from V and 12 from J; bases not matched to a gene: 5. The CDR3 nucleotides are TGTGCCACCAGCAGAGATGGACTAGCGGGGGTTCGGTACTTC. Residues: CATSRDGLAGVRYF.

By sample share, this clone is medium-sized (0.01 to 0.1%). The rearrangement links TRBV27 to TRBJ2-7; unclear D gene. With 3 bases removed from V and 2 bases from J, the gap between germline ends came to 11 bases. Per the germline V gene, CDR1 is MNHEY and CDR2 is SMNVEV (reference sequence). The CDR3 loop spans 14 amino acids. DNA for the CDR3: TGTGCCAGCAGTTTCTCAGCAGGTACCTACGAGCAGTACTTC. Translation gives CASSFSAGTYEQYF.

This chain links TRBV7-9 with TRBJ1-4, with D hard to call. This CDR3 is 13 amino acids long. In germline, CDR1 is SEHNR, CDR2 FQNEAQ (reference sequence). With 2 bases removed from V and 4 bases from J, the gap between germline ends came to 5 bases. The CDR3: CASSLQVNEKLFF. The DNA for the CDR3 is TGTGCCAGCAGCTTACAAGTTAATGAAAAACTGTTTTTT.

The gene calls are TRBV4-1 and TRBJ2-5; D remains unclear. Germline values: CDR1 MGHRA, CDR2 YSYEKL. V was cut by 6 bases and J by 5 bases, with 19 bases left in between. The CDR3 covers 15 residues. The CDR3 nucleotides read TGCGCCAGCAGACAAATTGGATTGGACGGCGAGACCCAGTACTTC. This translates into CASRQIGLDGETQYF.

This CDR3 reads CASTRTSGSNEQYF. CDR3 nucleotides: TGTGCCAGCACTCGGACTAGCGGGAGTAACGAGCAGTACTTC. This rearrangement joins TRBV6-6 to TRBJ2-7; 13 bases are a match to TRBD2. The V gene's germline CDR1 is MNHNY and CDR2 SVGAGI (reference sequence). Trimming took 7 bases from V and 5 from J; bases not matched to a gene: 5. The CDR3 totals 14 residues.